The 27 T cell receptor beta chains listed next were all sequenced from one sample in a study of naive and memory T cell subsets. The beta constant-region primer was an equimolar mix of two oligonucleotides covering TRBC1 and TRBC2. TCRdb ran MiXCR on the UMI-ligation and nested PCR reads and lists one entry per CDR3 protein. The sample yields 140,000 to 150,000 distinct CDR3 sequences, about 18% seen once. Sequencing was carried out using naive CD4+ T cells from blood. The source of these receptors is a human donor in good health.

The genes are TRBV2 and TRBJ2-3; 14 bases line up with TRBD2. The V and J ends lost 2 bases and 9 bases, in that order; junction bases with no gene match: 7. In germline, CDR1 is SNHLY, CDR2 FYNNEI. This CDR3 region has 16 residues. CDR3 residues: CASSESSGTSGGTQYF. As DNA, the CDR3 is TGTGCCAGCAGTGAATCGTCCGGGACTAGCGGGGGAACGCAGTATTTT.

In this sample, this clonotype turned up a few times. The chain joins TRBV5-1 to TRBJ1-1; no firm D call. V was trimmed by 1 base and J by 6 bases, leaving 10 bases between them. This CDR3 comprises 13 residues. Looked up from germline, CDR1 is SGHRS and CDR2 is YFSETQ. CDR3 protein: CASSLNGAPEAFF. DNA for the CDR3: TGCGCCAGCAGCTTGAACGGCGCACCTGAAGCTTTCTTT.

This clonotype was picked up a small number of times. The CDR3 loop is CASSQDLAGGHTGELFF. The CDR3, as DNA: TGTGCCAGCAGCCAAGATCTCGCGGGAGGCCACACCGGGGAGCTGTTTTTT. This chain uses TRBV4-2 with TRBJ2-2; TRBD2 agrees at 8 bases. There are 17 residues in the CDR3. The ends lost 0 bases at V and 3 bases at J; junction bases unmatched: 6. In germline, CDR1 is LGHNA, CDR2 YNFKEQ.

This chain uses TRBV30 with TRBJ1-2; possible D gene TRBD1, 6 bases. Germline CDR1 is GTSNPN and CDR2 is SVGIG (reference sequence). CDR3 length equals 13 residues. The V gene lost 7 bases and the J gene lost 6 bases, with 18 bases spanning the gap. The CDR3 DNA is TGTGCCTCCCAAGGCAGGGGATTTGATGGCTACACCTTC. The encoded protein is CASQGRGFDGYTF.

The chain is built from TRBV6-5 and TRBJ2-7; 8 positions agree with TRBD1. V gave up 5 bases and J gave up 2 bases; unmatched junction bases: 2. Germline CDR1 and CDR2: MNHEY and SVGAGI. The CDR3 is made up of 13 amino acids. Here the CDR3 reads CASSRTGTYEQYF. The CDR3 bases are TGTGCCAGCAGTAGGACAGGGACCTACGAGCAGTACTTC.

V and J are TRBV5-1 and TRBJ2-7; D may be TRBD1 (5 bases). V lost 0 bases and J 5 bases, leaving 9 bases between the germline ends. From germline, CDR1 is SGHRS and CDR2 YFSETQ. The CDR3 covers 13 residues. Here the CDR3 reads CASSLAGLHEQYF. In nucleotides, the CDR3 is TGCGCCAGCAGCTTGGCAGGGTTGCACGAGCAGTACTTC. Full variable domain (missing parts from reference TRBV5-1 and TRBJ2-7): KAGVTQTPRYLIKTRGQQVTLSCSPISGHRSVSWYQQTPGQGLQFLFEYFSETQRNKGNFPGRFSGRQFSNSRSEMNVSTLELGDSALYLCASSLAGLHEQYFGPGTRLTVT.

This clonotype was counted only a few times. The V gene is TRBV20-1, the J gene TRBJ1-5; D unclear. CDR1 and CDR2 (germline): DFQATT, SNEGSKA (reference sequence). V lost 3 bases to trimming and J lost 0 bases, with 3 bases between them. This CDR3 comprises 12 residues. The CDR3 nucleotides read TGCAGTGCTAGTGGTAGCAATCAGCCCCAGCATTTT. Translating gives CSASGSNQPQHF.

CDR3 amino acids: CASSQDSSSGANEQFF. CDR3 DNA: TGTGCCAGCAGCCAAGATTCATCTAGCGGGGCCAATGAGCAGTTCTTC. J is TRBJ2-1 and V is TRBV4-2, with 9 bases identical to TRBD2. CDR3 length equals 16 residues. CDR1 and CDR2 from the germline V gene are LGHNA and YNFKEQ. V shed 0 bases, J shed 6 bases, and the junction held 6 bases outside the gene matches.

The chain uses TRBV5-6 and TRBJ1-2; the match to TRBD1 covers 8 bases. From germline, CDR1 is SGHDT and CDR2 YYEEEE. The V gene end was trimmed by 4 bases and the J gene end by 3 bases; junction bases not matched to a gene: 2. This CDR3 contains 13 residues. CDR3 in amino acids: CASSPDRDYGYTF. In nucleotides, the CDR3 is TGTGCCAGCAGCCCGGACAGGGACTATGGCTACACCTTC.

Only a few counts were recorded for this clonotype. The chain couples TRBV12-3 or TRBV12-4 to TRBJ1-1; no reliable D call. The CDR3 extends over 12 amino acids. V was pared by 7 bases and J by 7 bases, with 13 bases between. The DNA for the CDR3 is TGTGCCAGCACCCATACAGAGGGTGAAGCTTTCTTT. Translated: CASTHTEGEAFF.

This clonotype was seen more than once but under ten times. The CDR3 spells CASSLSQPYYNSPLHF. The CDR3 coding sequence is TGTGCCAGCAGTTTATCCCAGCCATACTATAATTCACCCCTCCACTTT. The J gene is TRBJ1-6, the V gene TRBV27; D remains unclear. This CDR3 contains 16 residues. Trimming pared 0 bases from V and 3 bases from J, leaving 9 bases between. CDR1 is MNHEY and CDR2 is SMNVEV in the germline V gene (reference sequence).

The genes are TRBV2 and TRBJ2-3; 12 bases agree with TRBD2. V dropped 5 bases and J dropped 3; count of bases not matched to a gene: 6. This CDR3 has 16 residues. The germline V gene encodes CDR1 SNHLY and CDR2 FYNNEI. The CDR3 DNA reads TGTGCCAGCAGTAGAAGACTAGCGGGAGCTACAGATACGCAGTATTTT. Protein product: CASSRRLAGATDTQYF.

There are a few counts of this clonotype. The chain is built from TRBV29-1 and TRBJ2-3; tentatively, D is TRBD1 or TRBD2 (6 bases each). This CDR3 is built from 15 residues. The germline V gene encodes CDR1 SQVTM and CDR2 ANQGSEA. The V end lost 3 bases, the J end lost 3 bases, and 16 bases lay between the germline ends. CDR3 coding DNA: TGCAGCGTTGACGGCCAACCGGGGGCTACAGATACGCAGTATTTT. Its protein is CSVDGQPGATDTQYF.

The chain combines TRBV29-1 with TRBJ2-3; 11 bases agree with TRBD2. J was trimmed by 4 bases and V by 7 bases; bases with no gene match: 10. Germline V gene data show CDR1 as SQVTM and CDR2 as ANQGSEA. The length of the CDR3 is 15 residues. CDR3 region: CSERGTSGGPDTQYF. The CDR3 bases are TGCAGCGAGAGGGGTACTAGCGGGGGTCCAGATACGCAGTATTTT.

This chain uses TRBV19 with TRBJ2-7, with no clear D. Trimming shortened V by 5 bases and J by 3 bases, and 11 bases separated the two germline ends. Germline CDR1 LNHDA, CDR2 SQIVND (reference sequence). The CDR3 length is 13 residues. The CDR3 nucleotides are TGTGCCAGTAGTGATTCTAGGGTCTACGAGCAGTACTTC. Protein: CASSDSRVYEQYF.

In its sample, this clonotype was seen a few times. The chain has TRBV14 and TRBJ1-2; no definite D call. The CDR3 is 16 amino acids. V was cut by 1 base and J by 6 bases, with 18 bases left in between. Germline CDR1 SGHDN, CDR2 FVKESK. The CDR3 here is CASSQVIGSSSDGYTF. CDR3 DNA: TGTGCCAGCAGCCAAGTCATAGGGAGCAGTTCGGATGGCTACACCTTC.

This clonotype was seen only once. This chain connects TRBV12-3 or TRBV12-4 to TRBJ2-5; D gene ambiguous. Between the trimmed V and J ends, which lost 2 bases and 5 bases, there was a span of 9 bases. This CDR3 has 13 amino acids. The CDR3 nucleotides are TGTGCCAGCAGTTTACACATCTCGGAGACCCAGTACTTC. Its translation: CASSLHISETQYF.

The chain has TRBV7-9 and TRBJ2-3; 11 nucleotides align to TRBD2. Germline CDR1 reads SEHNR; CDR2 reads FQNEAQ (reference sequence). This CDR3 comprises 17 residues. Germline trimming cut 5 bases from V and 0 bases from J; bases unmatched to any gene: 7. DNA of the CDR3: TGTGCCAGCAGCGCGACTAGCGGGACGCCAAGCACAGATACGCAGTATTTT. As protein: CASSATSGTPSTDTQYF.

There are a few counts of this clonotype. The V and J genes are TRBV28 and TRBJ2-3; D not certain. There are 15 residues in the CDR3. The V gene lost 8 bases and the J gene lost 6 bases, with 21 bases spanning the gap. Germline CDR1 MDHEN, CDR2 SYDVKM. The CDR3 DNA follows: TGTGCCAGCTGCCTTCTAGTGGGGTCCGGTGATACGCAGTATTTT. Translated: CASCLLVGSGDTQYF.

In this sample, this clonotype turned up a few times. This chain joins TRBV6-5 and TRBJ1-5; TRBD1 aligns across 9 bases. Germline V CDR1 and CDR2: MNHEY, SVGAGI. After removal of 4 bases from V and 6 bases from J, the junction contained 4 bases not matched to a gene. CDR3 length equals 14 residues. In DNA, the CDR3 is TGTGCCAGCAGTTTAGACAGGGGGTTTCAGCCCCAGCATTTT. Protein: CASSLDRGFQPQHF.

The rearrangement links TRBV7-2 to TRBJ2-1, with TRBD2 matching over 11 bases. The CDR3 loop spans 17 amino acids. The germline gives CDR1 SGHTA, CDR2 FQGNSA. The V and J ends lost 0 bases and 5 bases, in that order; junction bases with no gene match: 6. The CDR3 DNA reads TGTGCCAGCAGCTTAGCCTTAGGACTAGCGGGTAACAATGAGCAGTTCTTC. It specifies CASSLALGLAGNNEQFF. The full variable domain, with the rest looked up from reference TRBV7-2 and TRBJ2-1, is GAGVSQSPSNKVTEKGKDVELRCDPISGHTALYWYRQSLGQGLEFLIYFQGNSAPDKSGLPSDRFSAERTGGSVSTLTIQRTQQEDSAVYLCASSLALGLAGNNEQFFGPGTRLTVL.

At least ten counts were recorded for this clonotype. The chain has TRBV10-3 and TRBJ1-1; D possibly corresponds to TRBD1 (5 bases). The germline CDR1 and CDR2 sequences are ENHRY and SYGVKD. The germline V and J ends were trimmed by 7 bases and 0 bases, with 9 bases remaining between them. There are 13 residues in the CDR3. The DNA for the CDR3 is TGTGCCATCAAGACAGCGCTGAACACTGAAGCTTTCTTT. Amino acids: CAIKTALNTEAFF.

This chain joins TRBV7-2 and TRBJ1-2, with 9 bases identical to TRBD1. Germline V gene sequence: CDR1 SGHTA, CDR2 FQGNSA. V trimming: 4 bases; J trimming: 8 bases; junction bases outside the gene matches: 8. CDR3 size: 14 residues. The CDR3 is CASSSLQGASGYTF. For the CDR3, the DNA is TGTGCCAGCAGCTCCCTACAGGGGGCGAGCGGCTACACCTTC.

This clonotype showed up many times. This chain links TRBV5-1 with TRBJ2-1; the match to TRBD2 covers 8 bases. The CDR3 contains 18 residues. The V and J ends lost 2 bases and 7 bases, in that order; junction bases with no gene match: 17. Germline assignment: CDR1 SGHRS and CDR2 YFSETQ. The CDR3 DNA sequence: TGCGCCAGCAGCTTTTCGGCGGGAGGTGTCCTCTGGAGAAATGAGCAGTTCTTC. This gives the protein CASSFSAGGVLWRNEQFF.

This clonotype showed up many times. CDR3 residues: CASSPWNVYEQYF. The CDR3 nucleotides read TGTGCCAGCAGCCCATGGAATGTCTACGAGCAGTACTTC. The genes are TRBV3-1 and TRBJ2-7; no definite D call. Germline V gene sequence: CDR1 LGHDT, CDR2 YNNKEL (reference sequence). The CDR3 totals 13 residues. With 4 bases removed from V and 3 bases from J, the gap between germline ends came to 10 bases.

The sample holds a few counts of this clonotype. The rearrangement links TRBV12-3 or TRBV12-4 to TRBJ2-2, with TRBD2 matching over 11 bases. The CDR3 length is 18 residues. With 8 bases clipped from V and 6 bases from J, the junction kept 17 bases outside the gene matches. For the CDR3, the DNA is TGTGCCAGCGGAGCTGGGCTAGCGGGAGGCACTACCTCCGGGGAGCTGTTTTTT. It specifies CASGAGLAGGTTSGELFF.

The chain carries TRBV20-1 and TRBJ2-7, with D perhaps assigned TRBD1 or TRBD2 (6 bases each). The germline V gene encodes CDR1 DFQATT and CDR2 SNEGSKA (reference sequence). V lost 6 bases and J 0 bases, leaving 15 bases between the germline ends. This CDR3 is 14 amino acids long. The DNA of the CDR3 is TGCAGTGCCGAAAAACAGGGACTCTCCTACGAGCAGTACTTC. It specifies CSAEKQGLSYEQYF.